This paragraph reports one T cell receptor (beta chain). The antigen this receptor binds is unknown. No base-level quality is on record; no much larger clone is a single base apart. Whole blood was collected in K2EDTA tubes by collaborating institutions according to the institutions' own protocols. For TCRbeta analysis, collaborators shipped samples as frozen whole blood, isolated PBMCs, or DNA extracted from either of those sample types. The data are from a study of blood T cell repertoires in COVID-19 (dated by TCRdb to about 2020). Background for the entire study: Samples covering the acute and convalescent phases of COVID-19 were provided by collaborators in the United States, Italy and Spain. The material from the prospective study consisted of cDNA or gDNA derived from T cells, B-cell-depleted T cells, or PBMCs. Subjects who had been exposed to COVID-19, were actively infected with it, or had recovered from it provided the deeply sampled blood TCRbeta repertoires that made up the dataset. The repertoires were released in a freely available public database intended as a resource for research on the immune response to SARS-CoV-2. The samples were drawn from the first 160 participants of the ongoing ImmuneRACE study and from 1,254 subjects provided by 6 global collaborators. Nearly every sample came with metadata listing a de-identified subject ID, COVID-19 status, age in years and sex. HLA class I and class II types, where available, came from metadata supplied by the sample provider rather than from assay-based typing. What the work shows at the level of the full study, not this receptor alone: The quantity of clinical and demographic metadata differed by source and by participant and was supplied without curation.

Its CDR3 holds 14 amino acids, cysteine through phenylalanine. Only the CDR3 part of the read is kept: 42 bases, read in frame from the first base. Based on the germline V gene, the CDR1 and CDR2 sequences are MNHEY and SVGAGI. The junction shows trimming of 4 bases on V and 9 bases on J, and the gene matches do not reach 6 bases of it. The immunoSEQ Assay, a bias-controlled multiplex PCR, was used to amplify TCRbeta CDR3 regions from genomic DNA. The original pipeline was this. Nucleated cell counts per sample were estimated from amplification of reference gene primers within the assay. To quantify the absolute abundance of each unique TCRbeta CDR3 rearrangement, sequence reads were collapsed and filtered. For each sample, productive Simpson clonality was calculated as the square root of Simpson's diversity index over productive rearrangements. The immuneACCESS repertoire file appears here via TCRdb, limited to in-frame rearrangements. These files lack a portion of the clones; in checked studies, under half of the deficit traces to unresolved V genes, and the cause of the others is not known. The DNA gave D and trimming, while V, J and clone size come from that table. This sample is represented by roughly 270,000 clones; approximately 91% of them were singletons. The top ten constitute about 9.8% of the sample.

The sequence came from a man aged 18 to 30 with active or convalescent COVID-19. The material sequenced was peripheral blood. The chain couples TRBV6-5 to TRBJ2-1; TRBD2 matches 10 bases in the middle. The nucleotide sequence is TGTGCCAGCAGTTTAAGCGGGGGGGCCGGTGAGCAGTTCTTC. Its translation reads: CASSLSGGAGEQFF.